This is a list of T cell receptor beta chains from one sample in a study of T cell repertoires in cytomegalovirus infection. TCRdb reprocessed the reads with MiXCR, giving one entry per CDR3 protein. The table records some 940,000 distinct CDR3 sequences, around 32% of them present only once. Antigens of these TCRs are unknown. The sample here was cultured CD8+ T cells from PBMCs, taken from culture after CMV antigen stimulation. These receptors were obtained from a human donor in good health (CMV status not recorded). Some clones in this sample may be carry-over from other donors' samples. The CDR3 runs from the conserved cysteine through the conserved F or W. Each record gives: clone size, CDR3 length, J gene, D gene, V gene, CDR3 protein, CDR3 DNA. A D gene is named only where the DNA matches it firmly. Not all rows give a size; the values are once, few, many and, for expanded clones, a class.

many | 15 | TRBJ2-3 | TRBD2 | TRBV27 | CASSLSASGGDTQYF | TGTGCCAGCAGTTTATCAGCGAGCGGGGGTGATACGCAGTATTTT
few | 16 | TRBJ2-2 | TRBD1 | TRBV7-9 | CASSFPGQPNTGELFF | TGTGCCAGCAGCTTCCCGGGACAGCCGAACACCGGGGAGCTGTTTTTT
few | 15 | TRBJ2-7 | TRBD1 | TRBV7-8 | CASSPHLGQAYEQYF | TGTGCCAGCAGCCCGCACCTGGGACAGGCCTACGAGCAGTACTTC
once | 13 | TRBJ2-7 | . | TRBV19 | CASSIDHGGEQYF | TGTGCCAGTAGTATAGATCACGGCGGCGAGCAGTACTTC
few | 15 | TRBJ2-3 | . | TRBV28 | CASSSHRDIADTQYF | TGTGCCAGCAGCTCCCACCGGGACATCGCAGATACGCAGTATTTT
few | 15 | TRBJ1-1 | . | TRBV19 | CASILTGSRNTEAFF | TGTGCCAGTATCCTAACAGGGTCCAGGAACACTGAAGCTTTCTTT
few | 12 | TRBJ1-1 | . | TRBV24-1 | CATGGRDGEAFF | TGTGCCACCGGCGGAAGGGATGGTGAAGCTTTCTTT
few | 15 | TRBJ2-1 | . | TRBV27 | CASSLFLGSYNEQFF | TGTGCCAGCAGTTTATTTTTGGGCTCCTACAATGAGCAGTTCTTC
. | 16 | TRBJ2-1 | . | TRBV18 | CASSPPSGRGYNEQFF | TGTGCCAGCTCACCCCCGTCGGGGCGGGGATACAATGAGCAGTTCTTC
once | 14 | TRBJ1-1 | TRBD1 | TRBV27 | CASSSYQGGARAFF | TGTGCCAGCAGTTCCTATCAGGGGGGGGCGCGAGCTTTCTTT
. | 14 | TRBJ2-5 | . | TRBV7-6 | CASSSLGTTEAQYF | TGTGCCAGCAGCTCCCTAGGGACAACGGAGGCCCAGTACTTC
. | 15 | TRBJ1-5 | . | TRBV6-5 | CASSYGAGPNQPQHF | TGTGCCAGCAGTTACGGGGCAGGACCTAATCAGCCCCAGCATTTT
many | 14 | TRBJ2-3 | TRBD1 | TRBV7-9 | CASSSQGAWDTQYF | TGTGCCAGCAGCTCTCAGGGGGCATGGGATACGCAGTATTTT
. | 16 | TRBJ2-2 | TRBD1 | TRBV6-4 | CVSSDFPYRGTGELFF | TGTGTCAGCAGTGACTTTCCATACAGGGGAACCGGGGAGCTGTTTTTT
. | 13 | TRBJ1-2 | . | TRBV19 | CASRVQDNYGYTF | TGTGCCAGTAGGGTGCAGGACAACTATGGCTACACCTTC
. | 13 | TRBJ2-7 | TRBD1 | TRBV27 | CASSHGTDYEQYF | TGTGCCAGCAGTCATGGGACAGACTACGAGCAGTACTTC
. | 16 | TRBJ2-3 | . | TRBV28 | CASSLGNRAFTDTQYF | TGTGCCAGCAGTTTAGGGAACAGGGCTTTCACAGATACGCAGTATTTT
. | 14 | TRBJ2-7 | . | TRBV6-1 | CASNRAALPYEQYF | TGTGCCAGCAATAGGGCAGCTTTACCCTACGAGCAGTACTTC
. | 17 | TRBJ2-2 | TRBD2 | TRBV19 | CASSKSQASGVAGELFF | TGTGCCAGTAGTAAGTCCCAGGCTAGCGGGGTAGCCGGGGAGCTGTTTTTT
few | 14 | TRBJ1-5 | . | TRBV12-3/TRBV12-4 | CASSDHRANQPQHF | TGTGCCAGCAGTGACCACCGGGCCAATCAGCCCCAGCATTTT
. | 15 | TRBJ1-2 | TRBD1 | TRBV19 | CASIPAAGGDYGYTF | TGTGCCAGTATCCCAGCCGCAGGGGGCGACTATGGCTACACCTTC
. | 15 | TRBJ2-1 | . | TRBV29-1 | CSVEWGLPQFNEQFF | TGCAGCGTTGAATGGGGATTGCCCCAGTTCAATGAGCAGTTCTTC
. | 15 | TRBJ2-7 | . | TRBV20-1 | CSASSDRLSSYEQYF | TGCAGTGCTTCTTCAGACAGGCTCTCCTCCTACGAGCAGTACTTC
. | 15 | TRBJ1-3 | . | TRBV6-5 | CASSYTGGAGNTIYF | TGTGCCAGCAGTTACACTGGGGGAGCTGGAAACACCATATATTTT
few | 15 | TRBJ2-3 | . | TRBV14 | CASSLRGRVGDTQYF | TGTGCCAGCAGCCTCAGGGGACGCGTGGGAGATACGCAGTATTTT
many | 15 | TRBJ2-3 | TRBD2 | TRBV7-2 | CASSLTSGGGDTQYF | TGTGCCAGCAGCTTAACTAGCGGGGGGGGAGATACGCAGTATTTT
few | 15 | TRBJ2-4 | . | TRBV7-9 | CASSFILAGKNIQYF | TGTGCCAGCAGCTTCATCCTAGCAGGCAAAAACATTCAGTACTTC
few | 13 | TRBJ2-7 | . | TRBV11-2 | CASSLTENYEQYF | TGTGCCAGCAGCTTAACTGAGAACTACGAGCAGTACTTC
few | 15 | TRBJ2-1 | TRBD1 | TRBV2 | CASSVTGDSYNEQFF | TGTGCCAGCAGTGTTACAGGGGATTCTTACAATGAGCAGTTCTTC
. | 12 | TRBJ2-3 | . | TRBV12-3/TRBV12-4 | CASTTGSDTQYF | TGTGCCAGCACTACAGGGTCAGATACGCAGTATTTT
. | 16 | TRBJ1-2 | . | TRBV4-1 | CASSPHSGRGYYGYTF | TGCGCCAGCAGCCCCCATTCAGGGAGAGGGTACTATGGCTACACCTTC
few | 14 | TRBJ2-7 | . | TRBV19 | CASSISASTYEQYF | TGTGCCAGTAGTATTTCAGCCAGCACCTACGAGCAGTACTTC
. | 15 | TRBJ2-3 | . | TRBV3-1 | CASSQEARGADTQYF | TGTGCCAGCAGCCAAGAGGCTAGGGGGGCCGATACGCAGTATTTT
. | 15 | TRBJ2-5 | TRBD1 | TRBV28 | CASRGDSAPQETQYF | TGTGCCAGCAGGGGGGACAGCGCCCCCCAAGAGACCCAGTACTTC
many | 14 | TRBJ1-1 | . | TRBV12-3/TRBV12-4 | CASSHLRGNTEAFF | TGTGCCAGCAGTCATCTCAGGGGGAACACTGAAGCTTTCTTT
many | 13 | TRBJ1-1 | . | TRBV6-5 | CASSYLLGRDAFF | TGTGCCAGCAGTTACTTACTGGGCAGGGATGCTTTCTTT
many | 14 | TRBJ2-3 | . | TRBV7-2 | CASSITTSTDTQYF | TGTGCCAGCAGCATTACTACTAGCACAGATACGCAGTATTTT
. | 16 | TRBJ1-1 | TRBD1 | TRBV4-1 | CASSQDVAGGETEAFF | TGCGCCAGCAGCCAAGATGTAGCAGGGGGCGAGACTGAAGCTTTCTTT
few | 12 | TRBJ1-1 | . | TRBV2 | CASKVSGTEAFF | TGTGCCAGCAAGGTCTCTGGGACTGAAGCTTTCTTT
few | 15 | TRBJ2-1 | TRBD2 | TRBV7-6 | CASSLEAGGNNEQFF | TGTGCCAGCAGCCTCGAGGCGGGGGGAAACAATGAGCAGTTCTTC
few | 17 | TRBJ2-1 | TRBD2 | TRBV7-9 | CASTSSGISGNYNEQFF | TGTGCCAGCACCTCCTCAGGGATTAGCGGGAACTACAATGAGCAGTTCTTC
. | 16 | TRBJ2-2 | TRBD2 | TRBV6-6 | CASRLAGGRGTGELFF | TGTGCCAGCAGACTAGCGGGGGGCCGGGGCACCGGGGAGCTGTTTTTT
few | 15 | TRBJ1-2 | TRBD1 | TRBV7-2 | CASSLEATGVNGYTF | TGTGCCAGCAGCTTAGAGGCGACAGGGGTTAATGGCTACACCTTC
. | 16 | TRBJ2-3 | . | TRBV19 | CASSIDQGADADTQYF | TGTGCCAGTAGTATAGATCAGGGCGCCGACGCAGATACGCAGTATTTT
. | 16 | TRBJ1-2 | TRBD1 | TRBV6-6 | CASSSDWDSINYGYTF | TGTGCCAGCAGTTCCGACTGGGACAGTATTAACTATGGCTACACCTTC
few | 17 | TRBJ1-1 | . | TRBV7-9 | CASSPQGRGHWNTEAFF | TGTGCCAGCAGCCCTCAGGGTCGGGGACATTGGAACACTGAAGCTTTCTTT
once | 12 | TRBJ1-4 | . | TRBV12-3/TRBV12-4 | CASSLIKEKLFF | TGTGCCAGCAGTCTGATCAAGGAAAAACTGTTTTTT
few | 13 | TRBJ1-2 | TRBD1 | TRBV29-1 | CSVGDRDRYGYTF | TGCAGCGTGGGGGACAGGGATAGGTATGGCTACACCTTC
few | 13 | TRBJ2-7 | . | TRBV29-1 | CSVEEGQAYEQYF | TGCAGCGTTGAAGAGGGGCAGGCGTACGAGCAGTACTTC
few | 15 | TRBJ2-3 | . | TRBV6-2/TRBV6-3 | CASSLATGDKDTQYF | TGTGCCAGCAGTCTTGCGACGGGGGACAAAGATACGCAGTATTTT
many | 15 | TRBJ1-1 | TRBD1 | TRBV18 | CASSTRTGTNTEAFF | TGTGCCAGCTCAACCCGGACAGGAACGAACACTGAAGCTTTCTTT
. | 15 | TRBJ1-5 | . | TRBV4-1 | CASSQETPSDQPQHF | TGCGCCAGCAGCCAAGAAACCCCATCCGATCAGCCCCAGCATTTT
few | 15 | TRBJ2-2 | . | TRBV6-2/TRBV6-3 | CASSSPGSGAGELFF | TGTGCCAGCAGTTCTCCAGGTTCTGGCGCGGGGGAGCTGTTTTTT
many | 16 | TRBJ2-1 | TRBD2 | TRBV7-9 | CASSLAPSGYYNEQFF | TGTGCCAGCAGCTTAGCGCCTAGCGGGTATTACAATGAGCAGTTCTTC